Presented here are 25 T cell receptor beta chains from one specimen sequenced in a study of blood T cell repertoires in COVID-19 (dated by TCRdb to about 2020). The library was generated by the immunoSEQ multiplex PCR assay. Here the immuneACCESS table is served through TCRdb, limited to in-frame sequences with V and J called. Missing clones are a known gap in these copies; in checked studies unresolved V genes cover under half, and the rest lacks a known reason. The table for this sample lists under 250,000 clones; around 86% of them were counted only once. Around 6% of the sample belongs to the ten largest clones. The sequenced sample was peripheral blood. All receptors come from a woman of 80 years or more with COVID-19, enrolled during active disease.

The J gene is TRBJ1-2, the V gene TRBV5-1; 7 bases are a match to TRBD1. This CDR3 spans 14 amino acids. Germline CDR1 reads SGHRS; CDR2 reads YFSETQ. Trimming took 3 bases from V and 2 from J; bases not matched to a gene: 4. DNA for the CDR3: TGCGCCAGCAGCTACAGGGGAGAGAACTATGGCTACACCTTC. Protein: CASSYRGENYGYTF.

V usage is TRBV19 and J usage is TRBJ1-2; no clear D gene. The V end lost 4 bases, the J end lost 8 bases, and 17 bases lay between the germline ends. The CDR3 spans 14 residues. Germline loops: CDR1 LNHDA, CDR2 SQIVND (reference sequence). CDR3 nucleotide sequence: TGTGCCAGTAGTACCTTGACCGCTTCGGGAGGCTACACCTTC. Amino acids: CASSTLTASGGYTF.

The rearrangement joins TRBV3-1 (or the pseudogene TRBV3-2) to TRBJ2-3; TRBD2 matches 7 bases. CDR3 length: 15 amino acids. Trimming took 5 bases from V and 2 from J; bases not matched to a gene: 7. Germline lookup yields CDR1 LGHDT and CDR2 YNNKEL (reference sequence). Here the CDR3 reads CASSDLTSFTDTQYF. The DNA of the CDR3 is TGTGCCAGCAGCGACCTGACTAGCTTCACAGATACGCAGTATTTT.

V gene TRBV28 combines with J gene TRBJ1-1, with 7 bases matching TRBD1. The ends lost 4 bases at V and 0 bases at J; junction bases unmatched: 2. This CDR3 region has 14 residues. Per germline, CDR1 MDHEN and CDR2 SYDVKM. The DNA for the CDR3 is TGTGCCAGCAGTTCGGGACAGCTGAACACTGAAGCTTTCTTT. Protein product: CASSSGQLNTEAFF.

This clone was observed a handful of times. The V and J genes are TRBV2 and TRBJ2-1, with 16 bases lining up with TRBD2. V gave up 5 bases and J gave up 1 base; unmatched junction bases: 11. The CDR3 covers 20 residues. From germline, CDR1 is SNHLY and CDR2 FYNNEI. Here the CDR3 DNA reads TGTGCCAGCAGTTCCCCCGGGACTAGCGGGGGGGCCCTGTCCTACAATGAGCAGTTCTTC. This gives the protein CASSSPGTSGGALSYNEQFF.

The chain employs TRBV7-2 and TRBJ2-1; TRBD1 might be the D (6 bases). V lost 7 bases to trimming and J lost 7 bases, with 20 bases between them. This CDR3 spans 15 amino acids. Germline CDR1 SGHTA, CDR2 FQGNSA. CDR3 in amino acids: CASKPRWAGVNEQFF. Written as DNA, the CDR3 is TGTGCCAGCAAACCCCGGTGGGCAGGGGTAAATGAGCAGTTCTTC.

This clone was picked up a small number of times. The chain employs TRBV5-1 and TRBJ1-6; 7 bases are a match to TRBD1. The V gene's germline CDR1 is SGHRS and CDR2 YFSETQ. CDR3 length: 15 residues. V was pared by 0 bases and J by 8 bases, with 5 bases of the junction left unmatched. The CDR3 loop reads CASSLEGQQYSPLHF. The CDR3 nucleotides read TGCGCCAGCAGCTTGGAGGGACAGCAGTATTCACCCCTCCACTTT.

V and J are TRBV7-9 and TRBJ1-2; 9 nucleotides align to TRBD1. The germline CDR1 and CDR2 sequences are SEHNR and FQNEAQ (reference sequence). Trimming removed 4 bases from V and 3 bases from J; junction bases left unmatched: 15. CDR3 length: 18 amino acids. This chain's CDR3 is CASSSDPIDWTGDYGYTF. The CDR3 DNA is TGTGCCAGCAGCTCCGACCCGATAGACTGGACAGGGGACTATGGCTACACCTTC.

The chain couples TRBV12-3 or TRBV12-4 to TRBJ2-7; D remains ambiguous. CDR3 size: 12 residues. V was trimmed by 6 bases and J by 2 bases, leaving 8 bases between them. CDR3 bases: TGTGCCAGCAGCGAAAACACCTACGAGCAGTACTTC. Its protein is CASSENTYEQYF.

This clone was recorded once. This sequence joins TRBV2 and TRBJ2-7; D is possibly TRBD1 (6 bases). Trimming took off 5 bases at V and 4 bases at J, with 15 bases between the two ends. This CDR3 contains 14 residues. From germline, CDR1 is SNHLY and CDR2 FYNNEI. The CDR3 nucleotides read TGTGCCAGCAGTACACACCACCAGGGGTACGAGCAGTACTTC. Protein product: CASSTHHQGYEQYF. The complete variable domain, with remaining parts taken from reference TRBV2 and TRBJ2-7, reads EPEVTQTPSHQVTQMGQEVILRCVPISNHLYFYWYRQILGQKVEFLVSFYNNEISEKSEIFDDQFSVERPDGSNFTLKIRSTKLEDSAMYFCASSTHHQGYEQYFGPGTRLTVT.

The rearrangement joins TRBV7-9 to TRBJ1-4, with D unclear. Germline V gene data show CDR1 as SEHNR and CDR2 as FQNEAQ (reference sequence). The V and J ends lost 2 bases and 10 bases respectively, with 17 bases between them. This CDR3 has 15 residues. The CDR3: CASSLSGVATGKLFF. The CDR3 coding sequence is TGTGCCAGCAGCTTATCCGGGGTCGCAACTGGAAAACTGTTTTTT.

The chain recombines TRBV7-9 with TRBJ1-1; the D gene is possibly TRBD1 (5 bases). V dropped 5 bases and J dropped 6 bases, with 13 bases sitting between them. CDR1 SEHNR and CDR2 FQNEAQ come from the germline V gene (reference sequence). This CDR3 has 13 amino acids. CDR3 coding DNA: TGTGCCAGCAGCCGCCGACAGACCCCTGAAGCTTTCTTT. This codes for CASSRRQTPEAFF.

V gene TRBV3-1 (or the pseudogene TRBV3-2) combines with J gene TRBJ2-1; no reliable D call. CDR1 and CDR2 (germline): LGHDT, YNNKEL (reference sequence). Between the trimmed V and J ends, which lost 1 base and 6 bases, there was a span of 13 bases. This CDR3 region has 15 residues. The CDR3 here is CASSQGSSRINEQFF. The CDR3 DNA follows: TGTGCCAGCAGCCAAGGAAGCAGCAGGATCAATGAGCAGTTCTTC.

This chain uses TRBV28 with TRBJ2-7; no clear D gene. Germline values: CDR1 MDHEN, CDR2 SYDVKM. The CDR3 runs 15 residues. The germline V and J ends were trimmed by 4 bases and 0 bases, with 13 bases remaining between them. The CDR3 region is CASSSLDFFSYEQYV. The CDR3 coding sequence is TGTGCCAGCAGTTCCCTTGACTTTTTCTCCTACGAGCAGTACGTC.

This chain connects TRBV7-9 to TRBJ2-1, with D maybe TRBD1 (6 bases). The CDR3 runs 14 residues. Germline values: CDR1 SEHNR, CDR2 FQNEAQ (reference sequence). V was clipped by 2 bases and J by 4 bases, with 9 bases between them. The CDR3 is CASSLSQGYNEQFF. CDR3 sequence (DNA): TGTGCCAGCAGCTTAAGTCAGGGGTACAATGAGCAGTTCTTC.

This clone has only a few counts. J is TRBJ1-2 and V is TRBV28, with 7 positions matching TRBD1. This CDR3 has 15 residues. From germline, CDR1 is MDHEN and CDR2 SYDVKM. The V gene end was trimmed by 7 bases and the J gene end by 0 bases; junction bases not matched to a gene: 8. CDR3 residues: CASTSQGTANYGYTF. As DNA, the CDR3 is TGTGCCAGCACATCACAGGGGACAGCTAACTATGGCTACACCTTC.

The rearrangement joins TRBV6-4 to TRBJ2-1; 8 nucleotides match TRBD1. CDR1 MRHNA and CDR2 SNTAGT come from the germline V gene. The CDR3 contains 16 residues. Losses at the gene ends were 6 bases for V and 2 bases for J; bases not matched to a gene: 9. In DNA, the CDR3 is TGTGCCAGCAGCGTCTCAGGGGGCTTAACCTACAATGAGCAGTTCTTC. Its translation is CASSVSGGLTYNEQFF.

In its sample, this clone was seen once. J is TRBJ2-1 and V is TRBV19, with 8 bases identical to TRBD2. With 1 base clipped from V and 5 bases from J, the junction kept 4 bases outside the gene matches. CDR1 LNHDA and CDR2 SQIVND come from the germline V gene (reference sequence). The CDR3 extends over 15 amino acids. The CDR3 nucleotides read TGTGCCAGTAGTATAGGAACTAGCGGTCACAATGAGCAGTTCTTC. Residues: CASSIGTSGHNEQFF.

The chain couples TRBV29-1 to TRBJ2-3; D possibly corresponds to TRBD1 (5 bases). Germline assignment: CDR1 SQVTM and CDR2 ANQGSEA. The CDR3 runs 13 residues. The V end was cut by 3 bases, the J end by 5 bases, with 12 bases between. The CDR3 coding sequence is TGCAGCGTTGAGTCCCAGGGCAGAGATACGCAGTATTTT. Its protein product is CSVESQGRDTQYF.

The chain is built from TRBV5-1 and TRBJ1-4; D is unclear. Trimming took off 4 bases at V and 8 bases at J, with 6 bases between the two ends. CDR1 is SGHRS and CDR2 is YFSETQ in the germline V gene. This CDR3 has 11 amino acids. DNA of the CDR3: TGCGCCAGCAGCCGAGGGGAAAAACTGTTTTTT. Translating gives CASSRGEKLFF.

The chain combines TRBV6-2 or TRBV6-3 with TRBJ2-3; 7 positions agree with TRBD2. The length of the CDR3 is 16 residues. Germline CDR1 reads MNHEY; CDR2 reads SVGEGT. With V trimmed by 4 bases and J by 3 bases, 10 bases remained unmatched. CDR3 residues: CASSSRSGGGTDTQYF. In DNA form, the CDR3 reads TGTGCCAGCAGTTCCCGATCCGGGGGAGGGACAGATACGCAGTATTTT.

The genes are TRBV18 and TRBJ2-1, with 10 bases matching TRBD2. The J segment lost 4 bases and the V segment lost 8 bases, leaving 5 bases of the junction unmatched. The CDR3 has 14 residues. Germline V gene lookup returns CDR1 KGHSH and CDR2 LQKENI. The CDR3 coding sequence is TGTGCCAGCGCCACTAGCGGGGCTTACAATGAGCAGTTCTTC. Protein: CASATSGAYNEQFF.

The chain is built from TRBV6-5 and TRBJ1-5, with 8 nucleotides matching TRBD1. The trim removed 5 bases at V and 6 bases at J, leaving 6 bases unmatched. Germline V gives CDR1 MNHEY, CDR2 SVGAGI. The CDR3 runs 14 residues. The CDR3 DNA follows: TGTGCCAGCAGTCCCGGGACAGGACTTCAGCCCCAGCATTTT. Its protein product is CASSPGTGLQPQHF.

This chain joins TRBV5-1 and TRBJ1-4; D is possibly TRBD1 (6 bases). Trimming left V 2 bases short and J 0 bases short, with 8 bases between. The germline CDR1 and CDR2 sequences are SGHRS and YFSETQ. The CDR3 is 15 amino acids. CDR3 sequence (DNA): TGCGCCAGCAGCTTACAGGGAACAACTAATGAAAAACTGTTTTTT. This translates into CASSLQGTTNEKLFF.

This clone was detected only a few times. J is TRBJ2-2 and V is TRBV5-1; 11 bases map to TRBD1. CDR3 size: 14 residues. J gave up 5 bases and V 6 bases, and 3 bases lay outside the gene matches. The germline V gene encodes CDR1 SGHRS and CDR2 YFSETQ. This chain's CDR3 is CASTRDRGTGELFF. CDR3 bases: TGCGCCAGCACCCGGGACAGGGGGACCGGGGAGCTGTTTTTT. Looking up the rest from reference TRBV5-1 and TRBJ2-2 gives the full variable domain: KAGVTQTPRYLIKTRGQQVTLSCSPISGHRSVSWYQQTPGQGLQFLFEYFSETQRNKGNFPGRFSGRQFSNSRSEMNVSTLELGDSALYLCASTRDRGTGELFFGEGSRLTVL.